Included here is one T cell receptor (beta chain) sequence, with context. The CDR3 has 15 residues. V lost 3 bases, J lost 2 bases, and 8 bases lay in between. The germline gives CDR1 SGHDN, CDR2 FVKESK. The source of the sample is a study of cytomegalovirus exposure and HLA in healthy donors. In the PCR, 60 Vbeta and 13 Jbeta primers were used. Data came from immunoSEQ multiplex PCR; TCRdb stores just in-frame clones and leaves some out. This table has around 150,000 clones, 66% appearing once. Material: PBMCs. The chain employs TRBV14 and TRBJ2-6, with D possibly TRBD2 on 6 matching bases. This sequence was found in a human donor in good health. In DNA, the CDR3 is TGTGCCAGCAGCCAGTGGAGGGCTGGGGCCAACGTCCTGACTTTC. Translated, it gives CASSQWRAGANVLTF. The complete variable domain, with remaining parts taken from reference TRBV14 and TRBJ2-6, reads EAGVTQFPSHSVIEKGQTVTLRCDPISGHDNLYWYRRVMGKEIKFLLHFVKESKQDESGMPNNRFLAERTGGTYSTLKVQPAELEDSGVYFCASSQWRAGANVLTFGAGSRLTVL.